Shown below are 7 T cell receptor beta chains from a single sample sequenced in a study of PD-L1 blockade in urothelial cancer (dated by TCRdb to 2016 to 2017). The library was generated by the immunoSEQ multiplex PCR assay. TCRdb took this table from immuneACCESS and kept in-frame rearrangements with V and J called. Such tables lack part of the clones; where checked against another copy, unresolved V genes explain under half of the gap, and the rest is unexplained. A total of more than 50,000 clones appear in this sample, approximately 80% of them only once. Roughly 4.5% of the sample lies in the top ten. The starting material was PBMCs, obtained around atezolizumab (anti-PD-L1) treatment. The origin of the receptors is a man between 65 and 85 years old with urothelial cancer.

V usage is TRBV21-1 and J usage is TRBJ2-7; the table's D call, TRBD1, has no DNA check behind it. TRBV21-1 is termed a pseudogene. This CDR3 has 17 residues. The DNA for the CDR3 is TGTGCCAGCATCACGCCTACAGGGAGACCAATAGCCTACGAGCAGTACTTC. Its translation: CASITPTGRPIAYEQYF.

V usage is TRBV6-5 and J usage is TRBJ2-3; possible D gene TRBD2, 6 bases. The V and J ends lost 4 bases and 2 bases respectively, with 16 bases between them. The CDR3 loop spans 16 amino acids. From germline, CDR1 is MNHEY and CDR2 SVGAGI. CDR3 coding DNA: TGTGCCAGCAGTTCCCCCTCAGGACTAACCACAGATACGCAGTATTTT. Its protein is CASSSPSGLTTDTQYF.

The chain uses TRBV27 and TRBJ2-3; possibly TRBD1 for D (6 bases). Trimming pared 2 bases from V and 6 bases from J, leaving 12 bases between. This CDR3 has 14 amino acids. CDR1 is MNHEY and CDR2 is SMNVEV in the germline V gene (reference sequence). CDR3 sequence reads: CASSLRQARDTQYF. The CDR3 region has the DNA TGTGCCAGCAGTTTACGACAGGCCCGCGATACGCAGTATTTT.

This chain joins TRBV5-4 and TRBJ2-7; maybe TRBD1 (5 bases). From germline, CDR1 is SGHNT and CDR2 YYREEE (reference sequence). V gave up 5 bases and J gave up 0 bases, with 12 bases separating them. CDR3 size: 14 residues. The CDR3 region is CASRRDQGSYEQYF. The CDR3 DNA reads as TGTGCCAGCAGGCGAGACCAGGGCTCCTACGAGCAGTACTTC. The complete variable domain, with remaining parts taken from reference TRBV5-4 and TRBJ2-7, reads ETGVTQSPTHLIKTRGQQVTLRCSSQSGHNTVSWYQQALGQGPQFIFQYYREEENGRGNFPPRFSGLQFPNYSSELNVNALELDDSALYLCASRRDQGSYEQYFGPGTRLTVT.

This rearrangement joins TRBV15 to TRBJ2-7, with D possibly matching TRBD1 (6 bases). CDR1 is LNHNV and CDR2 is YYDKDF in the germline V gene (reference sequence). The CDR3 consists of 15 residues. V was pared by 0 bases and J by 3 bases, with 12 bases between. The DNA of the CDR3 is TGTGCCACCAGCAGAGATTTACAGGGTGGCTACGAGCAGTACTTC. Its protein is CATSRDLQGGYEQYF.

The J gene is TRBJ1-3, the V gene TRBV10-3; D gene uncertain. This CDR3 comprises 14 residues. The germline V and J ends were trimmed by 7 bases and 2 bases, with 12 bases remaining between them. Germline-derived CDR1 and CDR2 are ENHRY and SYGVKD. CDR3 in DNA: TGTGCCATCAAAATGGAGGTACCTGGAAACACCATATATTTT. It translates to CAIKMEVPGNTIYF.

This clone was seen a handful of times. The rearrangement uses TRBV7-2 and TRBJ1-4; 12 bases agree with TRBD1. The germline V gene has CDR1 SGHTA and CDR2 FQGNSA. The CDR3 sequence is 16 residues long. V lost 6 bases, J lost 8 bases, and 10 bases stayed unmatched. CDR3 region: CASRPGTGGPGEKLFF. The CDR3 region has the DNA TGTGCCAGCAGACCCGGGACAGGGGGCCCGGGGGAAAAACTGTTTTTT. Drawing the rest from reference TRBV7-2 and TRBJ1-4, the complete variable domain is GAGVSQSPSNKVTEKGKDVELRCDPISGHTALYWYRQSLGQGLEFLIYFQGNSAPDKSGLPSDRFSAERTGGSVSTLTIQRTQQEDSAVYLCASRPGTGGPGEKLFFGSGTQLSVL.